The next 23 T cell receptor beta chains were all read from a single sample in a study of CD8+CD57+ T cells in acquired aplastic anemia (dated by TCRdb to 2017 to 2018). Sequencing relied on an Illumina HiSeq 2000. TCR beta VDJ combination and CDR3 sequence profiling used genomic DNA as the template. The public reads were quality trimmed at Q25 with fastp and then assembled into clones with MiXCR by TCRdb, keeping productive beta chains. Every entry covers one CDR3 protein and lists the most common genes and DNA from its rows. In this sample the table shows over 200,000 distinct CDR3 sequences, approximately 57% of which occur a single time. The biggest ten clones account for over 25% of the sample. What was sequenced was sorted CD4+, CD8+, or CD8+CD57+ T cells (not recorded which) from PBMCs. The receptors were sampled from a human donor in good health.

The chain carries TRBV2 and TRBJ2-5; 10 bases align to TRBD1. After removal of 8 bases from V and 3 bases from J, the junction contained 15 bases not matched to a gene. Germline V gives CDR1 SNHLY, CDR2 FYNNEI. This CDR3 is built from 17 residues. CDR3 sequence reads: CASSRPGQGMWEETQYF. The CDR3 DNA is TGTGCCAGCTCTCGGCCGGGACAGGGGATGTGGGAAGAGACCCAGTACTTC.

Concerning this clonotype itself: Because it lacks the conserved phenylalanine or tryptophan at the end, this CDR3 is likely a read error. V usage is TRBV6-2 or TRBV6-3 and J usage is TRBJ2-7; 9 bases are shared with TRBD2. This CDR3 is built from 15 residues. Germline CDR1 reads MNHEY; CDR2 reads SVGEGT. The CDR3 nucleotides are TGTGCCAGCGGTTACTCGGGCGGGGGGGCCTCCGAGCAGTACTTG. Translated: CASGYSGGGASEQYL.

This clonotype was seen a single time. This chain connects TRBV7-3 to TRBJ2-7; 13 bases agree with TRBD2. This CDR3 comprises 14 residues. Germline loops: CDR1 SGHTA, CDR2 FQGTGA. The J segment lost 6 bases and the V segment lost 5 bases, leaving 4 bases of the junction unmatched. Written as DNA, the CDR3 is TGTGCCAGCAGCCCAACTAGCGGGAGGGCCGAGCAGTACTTC. Its translation: CASSPTSGRAEQYF.

The CDR3 region is CASSLSPGEGYEQYF. The CDR3 nucleotides read TGTGCCAGCAGTTTATCGCCAGGGGAGGGCTACGAGCAGTACTTC. V gene TRBV12-3 or TRBV12-4 combines with J gene TRBJ2-7; possible D gene TRBD2, 7 bases. The CDR3 has 15 residues. V was shortened by 2 bases and J by 3 bases, with 14 bases between the two germline ends.

At least ten counts were recorded for this clonotype. J is TRBJ1-1 and V is TRBV5-8; D is undetermined. V was pared by 0 bases and J by 0 bases, with 6 bases between. The CDR3 length is 14 residues. Germline V lookup: CDR1 SGHTS, CDR2 YDEGEE. The CDR3 DNA reads TGTGCCAGCAGCTTGGCAGTCATGAACACTGAAGCTTTCTTT. Its translation: CASSLAVMNTEAFF.

Ten or more counts support this clonotype. The V and J genes are TRBV14 and TRBJ1-3; D ambiguous. Per the germline V gene, CDR1 is SGHDN and CDR2 is FVKESK. V lost 2 bases and J 4 bases, leaving 15 bases between the germline ends. This CDR3 comprises 16 residues. In DNA form, the CDR3 reads TGTGCCAGCAGCCAAATATGGACCTTGGGCGGAAACACCATATATTTT. Translated: CASSQIWTLGGNTIYF.

This clonotype was observed a few times. The chain carries TRBV20-1 and TRBJ2-7, with 8 positions matching TRBD1. Looked up from germline, CDR1 is DFQATT and CDR2 is SNEGSKA (reference sequence). This CDR3 region has 12 residues. The trim removed 7 bases at V and 4 bases at J, leaving 6 bases unmatched. The CDR3 nucleotides read TGCAGTGTCGGACAGGGACGGTACGAGCAGTACTTC. Amino acid sequence: CSVGQGRYEQYF.

There are many counts of this clonotype. This chain uses TRBV20-1 with TRBJ2-1; a possible D gene is TRBD2 (5 bases). The germline gives CDR1 DFQATT, CDR2 SNEGSKA (reference sequence). V gave up 3 bases and J gave up 1 base, with 10 bases separating them. CDR3 length: 14 residues. The chain's CDR3 is CSASGERSYNEQFF. The DNA of the CDR3 is TGCAGTGCTAGCGGGGAGAGATCCTACAATGAGCAGTTCTTC.

This clonotype was counted at least ten times. The chain has TRBV4-1 and TRBJ2-3; a weak D match, TRBD2 (6 bases). V was shortened by 2 bases and J by 6 bases, with 18 bases between the two germline ends. The CDR3 extends over 16 amino acids. Germline V gives CDR1 MGHRA, CDR2 YSYEKL. The CDR3 reads CASSQRVGGAPDTQYF. The CDR3 nucleotides read TGCGCCAGCAGCCAACGGGTGGGGGGAGCCCCGGATACGCAGTATTTT.

This sequence joins TRBV20-1 and TRBJ2-7, with D possibly matching TRBD1 (5 bases). With 6 bases removed from V and 0 bases from J, the gap between germline ends came to 15 bases. This CDR3 is 14 amino acids long. From germline, CDR1 is DFQATT and CDR2 SNEGSKA (reference sequence). In DNA, the CDR3 is TGCAGTGCCTCTAAGACAGTAAGCTCCTACGAGCAGTACTTC. Translating it yields CSASKTVSSYEQYF.

The chain carries TRBV7-2 and TRBJ1-1; D unclear. Germline CDR1 reads SGHTA; CDR2 reads FQGNSA. The CDR3 has 14 amino acids. Between the trimmed V and J ends, which lost 1 base and 0 bases, there was a span of 6 bases. CDR3 DNA: TGTGCCAGCAGCTTAGGGGCGCTGAACACTGAAGCTTTCTTT. Protein: CASSLGALNTEAFF.

The rearrangement joins TRBV5-1 to TRBJ2-2; the match to TRBD1 covers 7 bases. J gave up 5 bases and V 0 bases, and 7 bases lay outside the gene matches. Germline V gene sequence: CDR1 SGHRS, CDR2 YFSETQ. The CDR3 runs 16 residues. The CDR3 reads CASSLDQGVITGELFF. The CDR3 DNA reads TGCGCCAGCAGCTTGGATCAGGGGGTTATAACCGGGGAGCTGTTTTTT.

The rearrangement links TRBV7-6 to TRBJ1-1; D gene uncertain. V lost 1 base, J lost 3 bases, and 6 bases lay in between. The V gene's germline CDR1 is SGHVS and CDR2 FNYEAQ. This CDR3 contains 13 residues. CDR3 sequence reads: CASSLGPYTEAFF. The CDR3 coding sequence is TGTGCCAGCAGCTTAGGCCCTTACACTGAAGCTTTCTTT. The entire variable domain, with the rest obtained from reference TRBV7-6 and TRBJ1-1, is as follows: GAGVSQSPRYKVTKRGQDVALRCDPISGHVSLYWYRQALGQGPEFLTYFNYEAQQDKSGLPNDRFSAERPEGSISTLTIQRTEQRDSAMYRCASSLGPYTEAFFGQGTRLTVV.

This clonotype was seen at least ten times. DNA of the CDR3: TGTGCCAGCAGCTTAGGGACTAGCGGGTATTATTCCTACGAGCAGTACTTC. Protein: CASSLGTSGYYSYEQYF. The genes are TRBV7-9 and TRBJ2-7, with TRBD2 matching over 11 bases. This CDR3 has 17 residues. Germline-derived CDR1 and CDR2 are SEHNR and FQNEAQ (reference sequence). Losses at the gene ends were 1 base for V and 1 base for J; bases not matched to a gene: 6.

This chain uses TRBV9 with TRBJ2-7; the D is unclear. Germline V gene sequence: CDR1 SGDLS, CDR2 YYNGEE. V dropped 3 bases and J dropped 2 bases, with 12 bases sitting between them. The CDR3 is 14 amino acids. The CDR3 DNA follows: TGTGCCAGCAGCGCCACCGGGCTTACCTACGAGCAGTACTTC. The encoded protein is CASSATGLTYEQYF.

This clonotype has a count of ten or more. The rearrangement uses TRBV7-8 and TRBJ2-7; TRBD1 matches 9 bases. Losses at the gene ends were 8 bases for V and 5 bases for J; bases not matched to a gene: 4. From germline, CDR1 is SGHVS and CDR2 FQNEAQ. The CDR3 has 12 amino acids. The CDR3 here is CASWTGVDEQYF. DNA of the CDR3: TGTGCCAGCTGGACAGGGGTGGACGAGCAGTACTTC.

This clonotype has a count of ten or more. The rearrangement links TRBV19 to TRBJ2-7; D is ambiguous. The CDR3 loop spans 13 amino acids. Germline V gene lookup returns CDR1 LNHDA and CDR2 SQIVND (reference sequence). V dropped 3 bases and J dropped 3 bases, with 9 bases sitting between them. The CDR3 coding sequence is TGTGCCAGTAGTATGGACGGATACTACGAGCAGTACTTC. As protein: CASSMDGYYEQYF.

The J gene is TRBJ2-7, the V gene TRBV3-1, with D hard to call. Germline V gene lookup returns CDR1 LGHDT and CDR2 YNNKEL (reference sequence). V lost 0 bases and J 1 base, leaving 19 bases between the germline ends. The CDR3 spans 18 residues. The CDR3 DNA follows: TGTGCCAGCAGCCAAGAAATAAGAAACTCCCCCCGGTCCTACGAGCAGTACTTC. Amino acids: CASSQEIRNSPRSYEQYF.

This chain joins TRBV7-9 and TRBJ2-3, with 7 nucleotides matching TRBD1. Germline CDR1 and CDR2: SEHNR and FQNEAQ (reference sequence). This CDR3 is 13 amino acids long. The ends lost 5 bases at V and 4 bases at J; junction bases unmatched: 3. The DNA for the CDR3 is TGTGCCAGCAGCCCGAGGGGGCCAGATACGCAGTATTTT. Residues: CASSPRGPDTQYF.

This clonotype has ten or more counts. A read error may account for a junction end that differs from germline. The chain couples TRBV7-3 to TRBJ2-3; weak D call: TRBD1 (6 bases). CDR3 length equals 15 residues. CDR1 and CDR2 (germline): SGHTA, FQGTGA. The CDR3 sequence is CAISLVGGSSDTQYF. The CDR3 nucleotides read TGTGCCATCAGCTTGGTAGGGGGATCGTCAGATACGCAGTATTTT. Drawing the rest from reference TRBV7-3 and TRBJ2-3, the complete variable domain is GAGVSQTPSNKVTEKGKYVELRCDPISGHTALYWYRQSLGQGPEFLIYFQGTGAADDSGLPNDRFFAVRPEGSVSTLKIQRTERGDSAVYLCAISLVGGSSDTQYFGPGTRLTVL.

The chain recombines TRBV9 with TRBJ1-2; possibly TRBD1 for D (6 bases). The germline gives CDR1 SGDLS, CDR2 YYNGEE. This CDR3 region has 13 residues. Trimming removed 3 bases at V and 13 bases at J, with 19 bases between. CDR3 sequence: CASSGYGTLEPTF. The CDR3 DNA reads as TGTGCCAGCAGCGGATACGGGACATTGGAACCCACCTTC.

This clonotype was detected a few times. This chain links TRBV15 with TRBJ2-1; TRBD2 aligns across 7 bases. With V trimmed by 0 bases and J by 9 bases, 5 bases remained unmatched. CDR1 LNHNV and CDR2 YYDKDF come from the germline V gene (reference sequence). The CDR3 is 14 residues long. CDR3 amino acids: CATSRDLTSIEQFF. The CDR3 bases are TGTGCCACCAGCAGAGATCTGACTAGCATTGAGCAGTTCTTC.

This clonotype appeared many times. The CDR3 nucleotides read TGTGCCTGGAGTTTGACATTGAACACTGAAGCTTTCTTT. It codes for CAWSLTLNTEAFF. The V gene is TRBV30, the J gene TRBJ1-1, with D unclear. The CDR3 is 13 residues long. V was cut by 2 bases and J by 0 bases, with 7 bases left in between. CDR1 and CDR2 (germline): GTSNPN, SVGIG (reference sequence).